A selection of T cell receptor beta chains follows, all from one sample in a study of cytomegalovirus exposure and HLA in healthy donors. The assay was immunoSEQ multiplex PCR, and TCRdb's table has in-frame clones only and misses some. The data hold roughly 170,000 clones, with 60% to 80% observed a single time. The specimen sequenced was PBMCs. These receptors were taken from a woman aged 50 to 65 in good health and CMV-seropositive. CDR3s include the opening cysteine and the closing phenylalanine or tryptophan. A D gene is named only where the DNA matches it firmly.

V	D	length	J	CDR3	DNA
TRBV29-1	-	14	TRBJ2-2	CSVAPRPVPGELFF	TGCAGCGTTGCCCCCAGGCCAGTGCCCGGGGAGCTGTTTTTT
TRBV25-1	TRBD1	14	TRBJ2-1	CASSEWGQLRGQFF	TGTGCCAGCAGTGAATGGGGACAGCTACGTGGGCAGTTCTTC
TRBV10-3	TRBD1	13	TRBJ2-7	CAITRDRDGEQYF	TGTGCCATCACCCGGGACAGGGATGGCGAGCAGTACTTC
TRBV6-4	TRBD2	15	TRBJ2-1	CASSPSGGTTIEQFF	TGTGCCAGCAGTCCTAGCGGGGGAACCACAATAGAGCAGTTCTTC
TRBV7-9	TRBD1	15	TRBJ2-5	CSSSLGLDRFETQYF	TGTTCCAGCAGCTTAGGCCTGGACAGGTTTGAGACCCAGTACTTC
TRBV30	-	14	TRBJ2-7	CAWSLTSTTYEQYF	TGTGCCTGGAGTTTGACTTCAACCACCTACGAGCAGTACTTC
TRBV6-1	TRBD1	15	TRBJ1-1	CASSPYRGHPPEAFF	TGTGCCAGCAGTCCCTACAGGGGGCACCCCCCTGAAGCTTTCTTT
TRBV5-1	-	15	TRBJ2-4	CASSLEWRERDIQYF	TGCGCCAGCAGCTTGGAATGGAGGGAGAGAGACATTCAGTACTTC
TRBV27	-	11	TRBJ1-1	CASRTGTEAFF	TGTGCCAGCCGTACGGGCACTGAAGCTTTCTTT
TRBV9	-	14	TRBJ2-7	CASSPAEGDYEQYF	TGTGCCAGCAGCCCAGCGGAGGGTGACTACGAGCAGTACTTC